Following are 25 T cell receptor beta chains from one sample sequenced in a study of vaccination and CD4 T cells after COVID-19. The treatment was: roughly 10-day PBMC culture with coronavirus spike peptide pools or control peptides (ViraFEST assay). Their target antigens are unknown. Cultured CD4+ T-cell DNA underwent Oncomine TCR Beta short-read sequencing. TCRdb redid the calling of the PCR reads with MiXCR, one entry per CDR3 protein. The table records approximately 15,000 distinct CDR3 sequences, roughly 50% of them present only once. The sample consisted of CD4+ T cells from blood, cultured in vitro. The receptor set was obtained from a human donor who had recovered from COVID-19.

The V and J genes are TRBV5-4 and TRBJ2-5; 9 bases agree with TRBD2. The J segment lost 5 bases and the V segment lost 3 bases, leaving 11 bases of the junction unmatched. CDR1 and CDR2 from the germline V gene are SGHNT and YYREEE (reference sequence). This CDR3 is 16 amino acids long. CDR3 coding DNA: TGTGCCAGCAGCTCAGGCGGGAGGGCCGATGAGGAGACCCAGTACTTC. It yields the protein CASSSGGRADEETQYF.

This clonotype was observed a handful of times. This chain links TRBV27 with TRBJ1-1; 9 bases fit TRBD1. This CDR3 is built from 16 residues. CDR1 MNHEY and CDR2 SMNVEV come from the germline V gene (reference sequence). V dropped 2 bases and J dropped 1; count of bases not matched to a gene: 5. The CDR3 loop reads CASSLGQGRPNTEAFF. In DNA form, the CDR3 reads TGTGCCAGCAGTTTAGGACAGGGGCGCCCGAACACTGAAGCTTTCTTT.

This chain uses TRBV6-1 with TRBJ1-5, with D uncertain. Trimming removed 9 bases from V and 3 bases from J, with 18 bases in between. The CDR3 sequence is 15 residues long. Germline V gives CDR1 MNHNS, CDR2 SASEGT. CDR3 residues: CASNDPSALNQPQHF. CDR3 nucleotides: TGTGCCAGTAACGACCCGTCGGCCCTCAATCAGCCCCAGCATTTT.

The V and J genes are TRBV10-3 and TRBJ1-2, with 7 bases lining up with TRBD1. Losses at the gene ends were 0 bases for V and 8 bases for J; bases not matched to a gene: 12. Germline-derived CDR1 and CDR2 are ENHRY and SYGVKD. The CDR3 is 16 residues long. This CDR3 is CAISESGKRGLGGYTF. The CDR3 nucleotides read TGTGCCATCAGTGAGTCGGGGAAAAGGGGGCTAGGCGGCTACACCTTC.

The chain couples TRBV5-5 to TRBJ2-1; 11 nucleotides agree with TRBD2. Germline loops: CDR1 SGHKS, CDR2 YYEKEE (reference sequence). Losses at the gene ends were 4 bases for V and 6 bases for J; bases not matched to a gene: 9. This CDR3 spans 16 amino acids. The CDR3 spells CASSIPTSGKPNEQFF. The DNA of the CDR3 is TGTGCCAGCAGCATTCCGACTAGCGGGAAGCCCAATGAGCAGTTCTTC.

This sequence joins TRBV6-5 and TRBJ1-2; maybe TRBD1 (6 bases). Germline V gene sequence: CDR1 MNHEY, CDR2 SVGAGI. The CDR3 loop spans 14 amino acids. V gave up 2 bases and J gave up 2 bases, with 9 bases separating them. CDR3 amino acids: CASSYNTGNYGYTF. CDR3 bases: TGTGCCAGCAGTTACAACACAGGGAACTATGGCTACACCTTC.

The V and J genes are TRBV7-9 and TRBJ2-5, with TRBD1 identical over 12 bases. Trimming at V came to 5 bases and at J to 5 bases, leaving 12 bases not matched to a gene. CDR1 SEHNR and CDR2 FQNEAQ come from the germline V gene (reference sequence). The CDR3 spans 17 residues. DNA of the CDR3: TGTGCCAGCAGCCCAAGGGGGACAGGGGGCGGCTGGGAGACCCAGTACTTC. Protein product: CASSPRGTGGGWETQYF.

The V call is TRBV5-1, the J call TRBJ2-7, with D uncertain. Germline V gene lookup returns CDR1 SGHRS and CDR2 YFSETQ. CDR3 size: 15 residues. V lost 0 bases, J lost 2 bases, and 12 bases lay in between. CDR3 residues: CASSLVSSSTYEQYF. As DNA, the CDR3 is TGCGCCAGCAGCTTGGTGTCCTCAAGTACCTACGAGCAGTACTTC.

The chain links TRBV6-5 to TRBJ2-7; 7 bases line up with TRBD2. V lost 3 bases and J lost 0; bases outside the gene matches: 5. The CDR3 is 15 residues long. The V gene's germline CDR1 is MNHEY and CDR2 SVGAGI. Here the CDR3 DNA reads TGTGCCAGCAGTTATCGGGGCGGGAGCTCCTACGAGCAGTACTTC. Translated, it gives CASSYRGGSSYEQYF.

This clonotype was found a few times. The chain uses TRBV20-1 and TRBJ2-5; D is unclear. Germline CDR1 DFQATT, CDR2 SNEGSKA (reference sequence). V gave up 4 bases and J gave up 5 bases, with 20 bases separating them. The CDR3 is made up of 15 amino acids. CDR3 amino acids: CSAIMRRVRVETQYF. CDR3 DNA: TGCAGTGCTATCATGCGTAGGGTGCGCGTGGAGACCCAGTACTTC.

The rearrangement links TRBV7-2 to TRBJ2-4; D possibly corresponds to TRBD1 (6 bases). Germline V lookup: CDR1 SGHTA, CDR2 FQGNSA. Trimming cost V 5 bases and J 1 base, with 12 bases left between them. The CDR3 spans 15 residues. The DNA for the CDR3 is TGTGCCAGCAGCCTAGACAGGTTGGCCAAAAACATTCAGTACTTC. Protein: CASSLDRLAKNIQYF.

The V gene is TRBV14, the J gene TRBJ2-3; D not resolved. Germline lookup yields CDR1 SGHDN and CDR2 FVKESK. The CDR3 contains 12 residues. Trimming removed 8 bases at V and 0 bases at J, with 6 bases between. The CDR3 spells CASQYSTDTQYF. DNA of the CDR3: TGTGCCAGCCAATATAGCACAGATACGCAGTATTTT.

CDR3 amino acids: CASSGIVGSSYEQYF. The CDR3 coding sequence is TGTGCCAGCAGCGGCATTGTCGGAAGCTCCTACGAGCAGTACTTC. The chain combines TRBV6-1 with TRBJ2-7; no clear D. Per germline, CDR1 MNHNS and CDR2 SASEGT. The CDR3 contains 15 residues. V lost 6 bases and J 0 bases, leaving 15 bases between the germline ends.

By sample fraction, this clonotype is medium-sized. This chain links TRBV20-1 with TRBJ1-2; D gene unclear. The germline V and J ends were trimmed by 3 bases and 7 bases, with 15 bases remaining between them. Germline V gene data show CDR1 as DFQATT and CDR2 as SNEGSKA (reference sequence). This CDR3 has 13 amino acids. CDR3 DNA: TGCAGTGCTAGTGTGAGGGTGGTGGTTGGCTACACCTTC. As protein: CSASVRVVVGYTF.

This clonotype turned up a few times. The CDR3 sequence: CASSQVAGPMNTEAFF. CDR3 nucleotide sequence: TGCGCCAGCAGCCAAGTGGCAGGGCCCATGAACACTGAAGCTTTCTTT. The chain is built from TRBV4-3 and TRBJ1-1, with D maybe TRBD1 (5 bases). This CDR3 spans 16 amino acids. Per germline, CDR1 LGHNA and CDR2 YSLEER. Between the trimmed V and J ends, which lost 1 base and 0 bases, there was a span of 12 bases.

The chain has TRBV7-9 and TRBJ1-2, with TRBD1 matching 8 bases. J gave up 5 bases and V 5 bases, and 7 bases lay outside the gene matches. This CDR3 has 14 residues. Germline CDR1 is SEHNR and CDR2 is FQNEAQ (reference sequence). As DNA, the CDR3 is TGTGCCAGCAGCCCACAGGGGGTTGCGTATGGCTACACCTTC. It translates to CASSPQGVAYGYTF.

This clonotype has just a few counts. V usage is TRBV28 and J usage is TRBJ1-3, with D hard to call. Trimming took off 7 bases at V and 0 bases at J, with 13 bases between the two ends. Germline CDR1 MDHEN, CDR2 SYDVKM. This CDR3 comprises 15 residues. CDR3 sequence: CASIPTAISGNTIYF. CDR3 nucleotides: TGTGCCAGCATCCCTACGGCAATCTCTGGAAACACCATATATTTT. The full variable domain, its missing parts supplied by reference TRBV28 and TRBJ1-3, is DVKVTQSSRYLVKRTGEKVFLECVQDMDHENMFWYRQDPGLGLRLIYFSYDVKMKEKGDIPEGYSVSREKKERFSLILESASTNQTSMYLCASIPTAISGNTIYFGEGSWLTVV.

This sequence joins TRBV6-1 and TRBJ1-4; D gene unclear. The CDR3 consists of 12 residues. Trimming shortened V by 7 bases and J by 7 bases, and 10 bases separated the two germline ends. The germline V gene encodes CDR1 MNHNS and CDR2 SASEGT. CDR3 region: CASKGGSEKLFF. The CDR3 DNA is TGTGCCAGCAAGGGTGGGAGTGAAAAACTGTTTTTT.

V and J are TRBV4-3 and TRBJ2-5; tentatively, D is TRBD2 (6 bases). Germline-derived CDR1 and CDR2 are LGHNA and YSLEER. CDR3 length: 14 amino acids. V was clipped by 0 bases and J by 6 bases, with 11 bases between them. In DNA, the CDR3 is TGCGCCAGCAGCCAAGATACCGGGAGAAAGACCCAGTACTTC. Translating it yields CASSQDTGRKTQYF.

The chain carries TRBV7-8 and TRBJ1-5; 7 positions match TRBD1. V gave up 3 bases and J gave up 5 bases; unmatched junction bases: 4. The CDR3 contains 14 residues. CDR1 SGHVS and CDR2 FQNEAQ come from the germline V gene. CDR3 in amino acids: CASSLRQGYQPQHF. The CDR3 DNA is TGTGCCAGCAGCTTGAGACAGGGATATCAGCCCCAGCATTTT. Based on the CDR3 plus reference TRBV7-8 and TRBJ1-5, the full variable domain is GAGVSQSPRYKVAKRGQDVALRCDPISGHVSLFWYQQALGQGPEFLTYFQNEAQLDKSGLPSDRFFAERPEGSVSTLKIQRTQQEDSAVYLCASSLRQGYQPQHFGDGTRLSIL.

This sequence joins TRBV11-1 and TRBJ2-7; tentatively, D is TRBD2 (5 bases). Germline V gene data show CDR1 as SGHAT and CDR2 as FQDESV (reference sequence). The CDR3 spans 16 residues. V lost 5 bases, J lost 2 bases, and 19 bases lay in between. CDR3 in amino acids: CASSPERFGIAYEQYF. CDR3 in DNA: TGTGCCAGCAGCCCCGAGCGGTTCGGGATTGCCTACGAGCAGTACTTC.

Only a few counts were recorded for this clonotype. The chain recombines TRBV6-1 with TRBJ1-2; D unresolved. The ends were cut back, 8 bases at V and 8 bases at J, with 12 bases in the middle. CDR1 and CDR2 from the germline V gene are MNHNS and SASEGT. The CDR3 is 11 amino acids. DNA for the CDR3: TGTGCCAGCGGCGACTCGGCGGGCTACACCTTC. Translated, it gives CASGDSAGYTF.

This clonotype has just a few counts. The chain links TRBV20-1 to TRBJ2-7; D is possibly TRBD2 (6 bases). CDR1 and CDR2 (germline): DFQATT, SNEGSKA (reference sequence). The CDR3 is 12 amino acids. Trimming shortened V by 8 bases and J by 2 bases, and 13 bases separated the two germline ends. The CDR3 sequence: CSTRDLTYEQYF. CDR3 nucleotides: TGCAGTACCAGGGACTTAACCTACGAGCAGTACTTC.

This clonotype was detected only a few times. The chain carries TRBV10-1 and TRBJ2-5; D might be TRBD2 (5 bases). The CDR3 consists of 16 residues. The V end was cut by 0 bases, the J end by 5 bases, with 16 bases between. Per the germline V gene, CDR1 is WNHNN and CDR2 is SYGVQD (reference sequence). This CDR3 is CASSESPVLVGETQYF. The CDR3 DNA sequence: TGCGCCAGCAGTGAGTCACCAGTACTAGTAGGCGAGACCCAGTACTTC.

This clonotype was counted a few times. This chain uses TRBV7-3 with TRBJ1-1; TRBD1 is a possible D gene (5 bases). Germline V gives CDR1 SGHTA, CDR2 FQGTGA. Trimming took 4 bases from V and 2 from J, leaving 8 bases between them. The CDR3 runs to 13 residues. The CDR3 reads CASSSGVNTEAFF. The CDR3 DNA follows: TGTGCCAGCAGCTCGGGGGTCAACACTGAAGCTTTCTTT.